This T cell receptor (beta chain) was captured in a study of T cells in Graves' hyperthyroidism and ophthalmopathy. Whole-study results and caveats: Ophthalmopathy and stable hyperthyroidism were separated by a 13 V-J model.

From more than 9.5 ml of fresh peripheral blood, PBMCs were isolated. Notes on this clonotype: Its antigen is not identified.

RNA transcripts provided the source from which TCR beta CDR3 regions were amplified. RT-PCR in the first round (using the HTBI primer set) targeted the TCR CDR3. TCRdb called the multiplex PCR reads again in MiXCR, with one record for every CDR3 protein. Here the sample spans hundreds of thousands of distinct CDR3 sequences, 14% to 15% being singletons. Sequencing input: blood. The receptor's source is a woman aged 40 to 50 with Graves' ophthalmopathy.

The chain's CDR3 is CASSADRSSYEQYF. The CDR3 bases are TGTGCCAGCAGTGCCGACAGGAGCTCCTACGAGCAGTACTTC. The chain carries TRBV6-1 and TRBJ2-7; perhaps TRBD1 as D (6 bases). Between the trimmed V and J ends, which lost 4 bases and 0 bases, there was a span of 10 bases. The germline CDR1 and CDR2 sequences are MNHNS and SASEGT. The CDR3 extends over 14 amino acids.